A selection of T cell receptor beta chains follows, all from one sample in a study of cytomegalovirus exposure and HLA in healthy donors. Clones were sequenced by immunoSEQ multiplex PCR, and TCRdb holds only the in-frame ones, with some missing. The table shows approximately 81,000 clones, with approximately 74% occurring only once. Specimen: PBMCs. Every receptor here comes from a woman in her forties or fifties in good health and CMV-seropositive. Both conserved end residues are part of each CDR3. D genes are given only for firm matches. Only part of the rows carry a size: once, few, many, or a class if the clone is expanded.

CDR3 protein: CASSRTSGNPNEQFF
CDR3 DNA: TGTGCCAGCAGCCGAACCAGCGGGAACCCCAATGAGCAGTTCTTC
CDR3 length: 15
J gene: TRBJ2-1
D gene: TRBD2
clone size: medium-sized
V gene: TRBV4-2

CDR3 protein: CASSGRTNGYTF
CDR3 DNA: TGTGCCAGTAGTGGAAGGACAAATGGCTACACCTTC
CDR3 length: 12
J gene: TRBJ1-2
D gene: .
clone size: .
V gene: TRBV19

CDR3 protein: CATRLGSQDTGELFF
CDR3 DNA: TGTGCCACCAGGTTGGGTAGTCAGGACACCGGGGAGCTGTTTTTT
CDR3 length: 15
J gene: TRBJ2-2
D gene: .
clone size: once
V gene: TRBV15

CDR3 protein: CASRSTGTGTNYGYTF
CDR3 DNA: TGTGCCAGCAGGTCTACCGGGACAGGTACAAACTATGGCTACACCTTC
CDR3 length: 16
J gene: TRBJ1-2
D gene: TRBD1
clone size: .
V gene: TRBV6-6

CDR3 protein: CASRQGASNQPQHF
CDR3 DNA: TGTGCCAGCAGGCAGGGGGCGAGCAATCAGCCCCAGCATTTT
CDR3 length: 14
J gene: TRBJ1-5
D gene: TRBD1
clone size: .
V gene: TRBV6-1

CDR3 protein: CASSTGRGGPIEQFF
CDR3 DNA: TGTGCCAGCAGTACCGGTAGAGGAGGGCCTATTGAGCAGTTCTTC
CDR3 length: 15
J gene: TRBJ2-1
D gene: .
clone size: .
V gene: TRBV28

CDR3 protein: CASSSTANYGYTF
CDR3 DNA: TGTGCCAGCAGCTCGACAGCTAACTATGGCTACACCTTC
CDR3 length: 13
J gene: TRBJ1-2
D gene: .
clone size: once
V gene: TRBV11-2

CDR3 protein: CASEGSFSTDTQYF
CDR3 DNA: TGTGCCAGCGAGGGTTCCTTTAGCACAGATACGCAGTATTTT
CDR3 length: 14
J gene: TRBJ2-3
D gene: .
clone size: .
V gene: TRBV4-2

CDR3 protein: CASRNRLAGLYNEQFF
CDR3 DNA: TGCGCCAGCAGAAACCGACTAGCGGGCCTCTACAATGAGCAGTTCTTC
CDR3 length: 16
J gene: TRBJ2-1
D gene: TRBD2
clone size: .
V gene: TRBV4-1

CDR3 protein: CASSELAGYNEQFF
CDR3 DNA: TGTGCCAGCAGTGAACTAGCGGGTTACAATGAGCAGTTCTTC
CDR3 length: 14
J gene: TRBJ2-1
D gene: TRBD2
clone size: .
V gene: TRBV2

CDR3 protein: CASSRGQGIYEQYF
CDR3 DNA: TGTGCCAGTTCGAGGGGACAGGGAATCTACGAGCAGTACTTC
CDR3 length: 14
J gene: TRBJ2-7
D gene: TRBD1
clone size: .
V gene: TRBV9

CDR3 protein: CASRPLAGGQHNEQFF
CDR3 DNA: TGTGCCAGCAGACCGTTAGCGGGAGGGCAGCACAATGAGCAGTTCTTC
CDR3 length: 16
J gene: TRBJ2-1
D gene: TRBD2
clone size: few
V gene: TRBV11-2

CDR3 protein: CAWSQAPYEQYF
CDR3 DNA: TGTGCCTGGAGCCAAGCCCCCTACGAGCAGTACTTC
CDR3 length: 12
J gene: TRBJ2-7
D gene: .
clone size: .
V gene: TRBV30

CDR3 protein: CASSKNPGQGDQPQHF
CDR3 DNA: TGTGCCAGCAGTAAAAATCCGGGACAGGGGGATCAGCCCCAGCATTTT
CDR3 length: 16
J gene: TRBJ1-5
D gene: TRBD1
clone size: .
V gene: TRBV6-4

CDR3 protein: CAISEGSGNSNEQFF
CDR3 DNA: TGTGCCATCAGTGAGGGGAGCGGGAACTCCAATGAGCAGTTCTTC
CDR3 length: 15
J gene: TRBJ2-1
D gene: TRBD2
clone size: .
V gene: TRBV10-3

CDR3 protein: CAIRLDRASYGYTF
CDR3 DNA: TGTGCCATCAGGCTAGACAGAGCCTCCTATGGCTACACCTTC
CDR3 length: 14
J gene: TRBJ1-2
D gene: .
clone size: .
V gene: TRBV10-3

CDR3 protein: CASSPSGNTEAFF
CDR3 DNA: TGTGCCAGCTCACCATCAGGGAACACTGAAGCTTTCTTT
CDR3 length: 13
J gene: TRBJ1-1
D gene: .
clone size: few
V gene: TRBV18

CDR3 protein: CASSPQRTGQETQYF
CDR3 DNA: TGTGCCAGCTCACCGCAAAGGACAGGGCAAGAGACCCAGTACTTC
CDR3 length: 15
J gene: TRBJ2-5
D gene: TRBD1
clone size: once
V gene: TRBV18

CDR3 protein: CASSLTSGQIETQYF
CDR3 DNA: TGTGCCAGCAGTTTAACTAGCGGGCAAATTGAGACCCAGTACTTC
CDR3 length: 15
J gene: TRBJ2-5
D gene: TRBD2
clone size: .
V gene: TRBV28

CDR3 protein: CSARGTGGPYF
CDR3 DNA: TGCAGTGCTAGGGGGACAGGGGGACCGTACTTC
CDR3 length: 11
J gene: TRBJ2-5
D gene: TRBD1
clone size: .
V gene: TRBV20-1

CDR3 protein: CASSQRTSPRIYEQYF
CDR3 DNA: TGCGCCAGCAGCCAAAGAACCTCGCCTAGGATCTACGAGCAGTACTTC
CDR3 length: 16
J gene: TRBJ2-7
D gene: .
clone size: .
V gene: TRBV4-1

CDR3 protein: CASSLSQEGTGHEQYF
CDR3 DNA: TGCGCCAGCAGCTTAAGCCAGGAGGGGACTGGTCACGAGCAGTACTTC
CDR3 length: 16
J gene: TRBJ2-7
D gene: .
clone size: .
V gene: TRBV5-1

CDR3 protein: CASSVEGRLDYGYTF
CDR3 DNA: TGTGCCAGCAGCGTAGAGGGGCGGTTAGACTATGGCTACACCTTC
CDR3 length: 15
J gene: TRBJ1-2
D gene: .
clone size: .
V gene: TRBV9

CDR3 protein: CASSPLRGLAGDTDTQYF
CDR3 DNA: TGTGCCAGCAGTCCCCTCCGGGGACTAGCGGGAGATACAGATACGCAGTATTTT
CDR3 length: 18
J gene: TRBJ2-3
D gene: TRBD2
clone size: .
V gene: TRBV28

CDR3 protein: CASSPIGRVNEQYF
CDR3 DNA: TGTGCCAGCTCACCAATCGGCAGGGTCAACGAGCAGTACTTC
CDR3 length: 14
J gene: TRBJ2-7
D gene: .
clone size: .
V gene: TRBV18

CDR3 protein: CASSVGTGLDSAYEQYF
CDR3 DNA: TGTGCCAGCAGCGTAGGCACCGGACTAGATTCGGCCTACGAGCAGTACTTC
CDR3 length: 17
J gene: TRBJ2-7
D gene: TRBD2
clone size: .
V gene: TRBV9

CDR3 protein: CASRGDGDQPQHF
CDR3 DNA: TGTGCCAGCAGAGGAGACGGGGATCAGCCCCAGCATTTT
CDR3 length: 13
J gene: TRBJ1-5
D gene: .
clone size: .
V gene: TRBV2

CDR3 protein: CAVLAGGDEQFF
CDR3 DNA: TGTGCCGTGCTAGCGGGAGGGGATGAGCAGTTCTTC
CDR3 length: 12
J gene: TRBJ2-1
D gene: TRBD2
clone size: .
V gene: TRBV11-1

CDR3 protein: CASSGTGLMKGYTF
CDR3 DNA: TGTGCCAGCAGCGGGACAGGGCTAATGAAGGGCTACACCTTC
CDR3 length: 14
J gene: TRBJ1-2
D gene: TRBD1
clone size: few
V gene: TRBV6-6

CDR3 protein: CASSHNRDEQYF
CDR3 DNA: TGCGCCAGCAGCCATAACCGGGACGAGCAGTACTTC
CDR3 length: 12
J gene: TRBJ2-7
D gene: .
clone size: .
V gene: TRBV4-1

CDR3 protein: CAWVTGTGHGYTF
CDR3 DNA: TGTGCCTGGGTGACGGGGACAGGGCATGGCTACACCTTC
CDR3 length: 13
J gene: TRBJ1-2
D gene: TRBD1
clone size: .
V gene: TRBV30

CDR3 protein: CASSIRRVSSYEQYF
CDR3 DNA: TGTGCCAGCAGCATCAGACGGGTTAGCTCCTACGAGCAGTACTTC
CDR3 length: 15
J gene: TRBJ2-7
D gene: .
clone size: .
V gene: TRBV7-8

CDR3 protein: CASSPLPPDSGQGAREQYF
CDR3 DNA: TGCGCCAGCAGCCCTCTCCCGCCCGACTCGGGACAGGGGGCCCGCGAGCAGTACTTC
CDR3 length: 19
J gene: TRBJ2-7
D gene: TRBD1
clone size: .
V gene: TRBV5-1

CDR3 protein: CAWFLLSEQFF
CDR3 DNA: TGTGCCTGGTTTCTTTTGAGTGAGCAGTTCTTC
CDR3 length: 11
J gene: TRBJ2-1
D gene: .
clone size: .
V gene: TRBV30

CDR3 protein: CAWSIDEQFF
CDR3 DNA: TGTGCCTGGAGCATAGATGAGCAGTTCTTC
CDR3 length: 10
J gene: TRBJ2-1
D gene: .
clone size: .
V gene: TRBV30

CDR3 protein: CASSPPNRGSNTEAFF
CDR3 DNA: TGTGCCAGCAGCCCGCCGAACAGGGGCTCGAACACTGAAGCTTTCTTT
CDR3 length: 16
J gene: TRBJ1-1
D gene: TRBD1
clone size: .
V gene: TRBV7-2

CDR3 protein: CAWSVRAGANEQFF
CDR3 DNA: TGTGCCTGGAGTGTACGCGCGGGAGCCAATGAGCAGTTCTTC
CDR3 length: 14
J gene: TRBJ2-1
D gene: TRBD2
clone size: few
V gene: TRBV30

CDR3 protein: CASSLSPGSLNTEAFF
CDR3 DNA: TGTGCCAGCAGTTTATCGCCCGGGTCTCTGAACACTGAAGCTTTCTTT
CDR3 length: 16
J gene: TRBJ1-1
D gene: .
clone size: large
V gene: TRBV27

CDR3 protein: CASSRGPTEAFF
CDR3 DNA: TGTGCCAGCAGCAGGGGGCCCACTGAAGCTTTCTTT
CDR3 length: 12
J gene: TRBJ1-1
D gene: TRBD1
clone size: few
V gene: TRBV6-5

CDR3 protein: CASSLWLAGDNEQFF
CDR3 DNA: TGTGCCAGCAGTTTATGGCTAGCGGGAGACAATGAGCAGTTCTTC
CDR3 length: 15
J gene: TRBJ2-1
D gene: TRBD2
clone size: .
V gene: TRBV28

CDR3 protein: CSSSFLAGGKNIQYF
CDR3 DNA: TGTTCCAGCAGCTTCCTTGCGGGAGGGAAAAACATTCAGTACTTC
CDR3 length: 15
J gene: TRBJ2-4
D gene: TRBD2
clone size: .
V gene: TRBV7-9

CDR3 protein: CASHRAGVETGELFF
CDR3 DNA: TGTGCCAGCCATCGGGCGGGAGTAGAAACCGGGGAGCTGTTTTTT
CDR3 length: 15
J gene: TRBJ2-2
D gene: TRBD2
clone size: .
V gene: TRBV27

CDR3 protein: CASSLPGLAGGSSYNEQFF
CDR3 DNA: TGTGCCAGCAGCTTGCCGGGACTAGCGGGAGGTAGCTCCTACAATGAGCAGTTCTTC
CDR3 length: 19
J gene: TRBJ2-1
D gene: TRBD2
clone size: .
V gene: TRBV13

CDR3 protein: CASSQGGPGWGTEAFF
CDR3 DNA: TGTGCCAGCAGCCAAGGGGGCCCCGGGTGGGGCACTGAAGCTTTCTTT
CDR3 length: 16
J gene: TRBJ1-1
D gene: .
clone size: .
V gene: TRBV14

CDR3 protein: CASSRSSGPYTGELFF
CDR3 DNA: TGTGCCAGCAGCCGTTCGAGCGGGCCCTACACCGGGGAGCTGTTTTTT
CDR3 length: 16
J gene: TRBJ2-2
D gene: .
clone size: .
V gene: TRBV5-4

CDR3 protein: CSAMNTEAFF
CDR3 DNA: TGCAGCGCAATGAACACTGAAGCTTTCTTT
CDR3 length: 10
J gene: TRBJ1-1
D gene: .
clone size: .
V gene: TRBV29-1

CDR3 protein: CASSYPGEGYTF
CDR3 DNA: TGTGCCAGCAGTTACCCAGGGGAAGGCTACACCTTC
CDR3 length: 12
J gene: TRBJ1-2
D gene: .
clone size: .
V gene: TRBV6-6

CDR3 protein: CASSPGQGATYEQYF
CDR3 DNA: TGTGCCAGCAGCCCGGGACAGGGGGCCACCTACGAGCAGTACTTC
CDR3 length: 15
J gene: TRBJ2-7
D gene: TRBD1
clone size: .
V gene: TRBV5-4

CDR3 protein: CASSLDTQETQYF
CDR3 DNA: TGCGCCAGCAGCTTGGACACACAAGAGACCCAGTACTTC
CDR3 length: 13
J gene: TRBJ2-5
D gene: .
clone size: few
V gene: TRBV5-1

CDR3 protein: CASSQGQGATNTEAFF
CDR3 DNA: TGCGCCAGCAGCCAAGGGCAGGGGGCTACGAACACTGAAGCTTTCTTT
CDR3 length: 16
J gene: TRBJ1-1
D gene: TRBD1
clone size: few
V gene: TRBV4-1

CDR3 protein: CASGLGLSYNEQFF
CDR3 DNA: TGTGCTAGTGGTTTGGGGCTCTCCTACAATGAGCAGTTCTTC
CDR3 length: 14
J gene: TRBJ2-1
D gene: .
clone size: .
V gene: TRBV12-5

CDR3 protein: CASSTQGGNEKLFF
CDR3 DNA: TGTGCCAGCAGCACACAGGGGGGTAATGAAAAACTGTTTTTT
CDR3 length: 14
J gene: TRBJ1-4
D gene: TRBD1
clone size: .
V gene: TRBV7-9